These 27 T cell receptor beta chains were all obtained from the same sample, sequenced in a study of T cells in Graves' hyperthyroidism and ophthalmopathy. Using RNA transcripts as the source, TCR beta CDR3 regions were amplified. TCR CDR3 regions were first amplified by RT-PCR with HTBI primers. In TCRdb, the multiplex PCR reads were re-called with MiXCR into one record per CDR3 protein. The data hold under 250,000 distinct CDR3 sequences, with roughly 18% observed a single time. The sequenced sample was blood. Receptors were obtained from a man aged 45-60 years with Graves' hyperthyroidism.

In its sample, this clonotype was seen a few times. The chain recombines TRBV29-1 with TRBJ1-3; 10 bases agree with TRBD1. The CDR3 contains 16 residues. Germline CDR1 SQVTM, CDR2 ANQGSEA. J lost 4 bases, V lost 6 bases, and 12 bases had no gene match. Here the CDR3 reads CSVRRQGAVSGNTIYF. CDR3 nucleotides: TGCAGCGTCAGACGACAGGGGGCCGTATCAGGAAACACCATATATTTT.

V gene TRBV28 combines with J gene TRBJ2-7; TRBD1 aligns across 9 bases. Germline lookup yields CDR1 MDHEN and CDR2 SYDVKM. Germline trimming cut 4 bases from V and 6 bases from J; bases unmatched to any gene: 4. This CDR3 has 13 residues. DNA for the CDR3: TGTGCCAGCAGTTACATGACAGGGGGCGAGCAGTACTTC. Translation: CASSYMTGGEQYF.

This clonotype was recorded at least ten times. The chain uses TRBV2 and TRBJ2-2; 7 bases are a match to TRBD1. The germline CDR1 and CDR2 sequences are SNHLY and FYNNEI. Germline trimming cut 3 bases from V and 8 bases from J; bases unmatched to any gene: 3. The CDR3 runs to 13 residues. This CDR3 reads CASSDQGEGELFF. The CDR3 coding sequence is TGTGCCAGCAGTGACCAGGGGGAAGGGGAGCTGTTTTTT.

The sample holds many counts of this clonotype. CDR3 sequence reads: CASSLRVSHEQYF. In nucleotides, the CDR3 is TGTGCCAGCAGTCTCAGGGTGAGCCACGAGCAGTACTTC. The chain combines TRBV12-3 or TRBV12-4 with TRBJ2-7, with a weak D call TRBD1 (5 bases). The V and J ends lost 5 bases and 5 bases respectively, with 13 bases between them. This CDR3 region has 13 residues.

Many counts were recorded for this clonotype. The V gene is TRBV5-1, the J gene TRBJ2-1; D perhaps matches TRBD2 (6 bases). This CDR3 contains 15 residues. V lost 0 bases and J lost 6, with 13 bases in between. Per the germline V gene, CDR1 is SGHRS and CDR2 is YFSETQ. CDR3 sequence: CASSLGAAGANEQFF. CDR3 bases: TGCGCCAGCAGCTTGGGAGCAGCGGGCGCCAATGAGCAGTTCTTC.

This clonotype showed up many times. This chain links TRBV11-3 with TRBJ2-3, with TRBD2 identical over 7 bases. This CDR3 contains 16 residues. Trimming took 5 bases from V and 0 from J; bases not matched to a gene: 8. Germline values: CDR1 SGHNT, CDR2 YENEEA. The CDR3 spells CASSPGLESSTDTQYF. The DNA for the CDR3 is TGTGCCAGCAGCCCTGGACTAGAATCTAGCACAGATACGCAGTATTTT.

This clonotype has at least ten counts. This sequence joins TRBV5-8 and TRBJ2-6, with D unclear. Trimming took 4 bases from V and 4 from J, leaving 15 bases between them. The CDR3 has 16 residues. The germline gives CDR1 SGHTS, CDR2 YDEGEE. CDR3 in DNA: TGTGCCAGCAGCGAGGTTGGGCGCTTAGGGGCCAACGTCCTGACTTTC. Residues: CASSEVGRLGANVLTF.

This clonotype was detected ten times or more. The V gene is TRBV14, the J gene TRBJ1-1; D remains unclear. Germline V gene sequence: CDR1 SGHDN, CDR2 FVKESK. With 0 bases removed from V and 1 base from J, the gap between germline ends came to 6 bases. This CDR3 has 14 amino acids. The DNA of the CDR3 is TGTGCCAGCAGCCAAGATCACAGGAACACTGAAGCTTTCTTT. Protein sequence: CASSQDHRNTEAFF.

This clonotype was counted at least ten times. V usage is TRBV7-2 and J usage is TRBJ1-2; 12 nucleotides align to TRBD1. CDR3 length equals 18 residues. V was clipped by 5 bases and J by 2 bases; unmatched bases: 12. CDR1 is SGHTA and CDR2 is FQGNSA in the germline V gene. CDR3 protein: CASSIIRDRGRRNYGYTF. For the CDR3, the DNA is TGTGCCAGCAGCATAATCAGGGACAGGGGGCGCCGGAACTATGGCTACACCTTC.

The chain recombines TRBV27 with TRBJ1-3, with D possibly being TRBD1 (5 bases). CDR3 length: 13 amino acids. V lost 11 bases and J lost 3, with 14 bases in between. Looked up from germline, CDR1 is MNHEY and CDR2 is SMNVEV (reference sequence). This CDR3 is CAAQRGNGNTIYF. CDR3 bases: TGTGCCGCCCAACGGGGGAATGGAAACACCATATATTTT.

The chain couples TRBV28 to TRBJ1-5; D is possibly TRBD1 (5 bases). Trimming shortened V by 6 bases and J by 4 bases, and 13 bases separated the two germline ends. The CDR3 spans 14 residues. Germline loops: CDR1 MDHEN, CDR2 SYDVKM. For the CDR3, the DNA is TGTGCCAGCAGGGTCCGAGGGGCAAATCAGCCCCAGCATTTT. Amino acids: CASRVRGANQPQHF.

This clonotype appeared many times. V is TRBV7-8 and J is TRBJ1-4, with 8 bases aligning to TRBD1. The CDR3 runs 14 residues. Unmatched junction bases numbered 7, after V lost 6 bases and J lost 7 bases. From germline, CDR1 is SGHVS and CDR2 FQNEAQ. CDR3 bases: TGTGCCAGCAGAACCGGGACAGGACGTGAAAAACTGTTTTTT. It codes for CASRTGTGREKLFF.

This clonotype has ten or more counts. V usage is TRBV2 and J usage is TRBJ2-1; TRBD2 matches at 11 bases. The germline V gene encodes CDR1 SNHLY and CDR2 FYNNEI. The CDR3 totals 14 residues. V trimming: 6 bases; J trimming: 5 bases; junction bases outside the gene matches: 3. CDR3 residues: CASSDSGRDNEQFF. Written as DNA, the CDR3 is TGTGCCAGCAGCGATAGCGGGAGGGACAATGAGCAGTTCTTC. Looking up the rest from reference TRBV2 and TRBJ2-1 gives the full variable domain: EPEVTQTPSHQVTQMGQEVILRCVPISNHLYFYWYRQILGQKVEFLVSFYNNEISEKSEIFDDQFSVERPDGSNFTLKIRSTKLEDSAMYFCASSDSGRDNEQFFGPGTRLTVL.

The chain recombines TRBV12-5 with TRBJ1-6; maybe TRBD1 (6 bases). Germline CDR1 LGHNT, CDR2 FRNRAP. CDR3 size: 14 residues. Trimming pared 6 bases from V and 10 bases from J, leaving 16 bases between. The CDR3 DNA follows: TGTGCTAGTGGGCGAGGGGGGTTTCGATCACCCCTCCACTTT. It yields the protein CASGRGGFRSPLHF.

This clonotype was seen more than once but under ten times. This rearrangement joins TRBV25-1 to TRBJ2-5, with 8 bases matching TRBD1. Germline lookup yields CDR1 MGHDK and CDR2 SYGVNS. The trim removed 6 bases at V and 4 bases at J, leaving 10 bases unmatched. The CDR3 loop spans 15 amino acids. The CDR3 sequence: CASSPDRGSLETQYF. CDR3 nucleotides: TGTGCCAGCAGCCCAGACAGGGGTAGTTTAGAGACCCAGTACTTC.

This chain joins TRBV9 and TRBJ2-3; a weak D match, TRBD2 (6 bases). There are 14 residues in the CDR3. Deletions cut 3 bases from V and 3 bases from J, with 11 bases between. Germline loops: CDR1 SGDLS, CDR2 YYNGEE. The CDR3 DNA reads as TGTGCCAGCAGCGACCGGGACTTAACAGATACGCAGTATTTT. Translation gives CASSDRDLTDTQYF.

The rearrangement uses TRBV18 and TRBJ1-6; D gene uncertain. The V gene lost 3 bases and the J gene lost 8 bases, with 11 bases spanning the gap. The CDR3 has 14 amino acids. From germline, CDR1 is KGHSH and CDR2 LQKENI. The CDR3 here is CASSPSLRDSPLHF. The CDR3 DNA reads as TGTGCCAGCTCACCGTCTCTGAGAGATTCACCCCTCCACTTT.

As concerns this clonotype: A much larger clone differs by one base, so this may be a read error. The chain has TRBV6-2 or TRBV6-3 and TRBJ1-2; D is undetermined. This CDR3 is built from 13 residues. The germline V gene has CDR1 MNHEY and CDR2 SVGEGT. In DNA form, the CDR3 reads TGTGCCAGCAGCTGGGGAGAGAACTATGGCCACACCTTC. This gives the protein CASSWGENYGHTF.

In its sample, this clonotype was seen many times. J is TRBJ2-3 and V is TRBV29-1, with TRBD2 matching over 7 bases. J was trimmed by 2 bases and V by 4 bases; bases with no gene match: 6. This CDR3 region has 14 residues. Germline V gene data show CDR1 as SQVTM and CDR2 as ANQGSEA. The CDR3 DNA is TGCAGCGTTGGGAAGCGGGGAGACACAGATACGCAGTATTTT. It yields the protein CSVGKRGDTDTQYF.

The CDR3 sequence: CASSSGQGTDEQYF. For the CDR3, the DNA is TGTGCCAGCAGCTCGGGACAGGGGACCGACGAGCAGTACTTC. The chain links TRBV28 to TRBJ2-7; 10 bases match TRBD1. CDR1 is MDHEN and CDR2 is SYDVKM in the germline V gene. This CDR3 contains 14 residues. The V and J ends lost 6 bases and 5 bases, in that order; junction bases with no gene match: 7. Full variable domain (outside the CDR3, taken from reference TRBV28 and TRBJ2-7): DVKVTQSSRYLVKRTGEKVFLECVQDMDHENMFWYRQDPGLGLRLIYFSYDVKMKEKGDIPEGYSVSREKKERFSLILESASTNQTSMYLCASSSGQGTDEQYFGPGTRLTVT.

This clonotype was seen ten or more times. The V and J genes are TRBV5-1 and TRBJ2-2; maybe TRBD1 (6 bases). CDR3 length: 13 residues. V lost 4 bases and J 4 bases, leaving 8 bases between the germline ends. Germline lookup yields CDR1 SGHRS and CDR2 YFSETQ. The CDR3 region has the DNA TGCGCCAGCAGCGTCAGGGGCACCGGGGAGCTGTTTTTT. As protein: CASSVRGTGELFF.

Remarks on this clonotype: A junction end diverges from the germline sequence, so it may reflect a read error. The chain joins TRBV20-1 to TRBJ2-5, with D possibly TRBD2 on 5 matching bases. CDR1 is DFQATT and CDR2 is SNEGSKA in the germline V gene (reference sequence). This CDR3 is built from 12 residues. In DNA form, the CDR3 reads TGCAGTGCTAGTCTCGGGATTGAGACCCAGCACTTC. It codes for CSASLGIETQHF.

This clonotype has ten or more counts. This rearrangement joins TRBV6-2 or TRBV6-3 to TRBJ1-5; D not resolved. V was cut by 6 bases and J by 0 bases, with 15 bases left in between. Per the germline V gene, CDR1 is MNHEY and CDR2 is SVGEGT. This CDR3 spans 16 amino acids. The CDR3 loop is CASRALTMYSNQPQHF. The CDR3, as DNA: TGTGCCAGCAGAGCGTTGACAATGTATAGCAATCAGCCCCAGCATTTT.

This clonotype came up many times. This rearrangement joins TRBV2 to TRBJ2-5; 9 bases are shared with TRBD1. Germline-derived CDR1 and CDR2 are SNHLY and FYNNEI. There are 13 residues in the CDR3. V shed 4 bases, J shed 6 bases, and the junction held 3 bases outside the gene matches. CDR3 coding DNA: TGTGCCAGCAGTGGGGACAGGGAGCAGACCCAGTACTTC. Its translation is CASSGDREQTQYF.

This clonotype was counted at least ten times. V gene TRBV28 combines with J gene TRBJ2-5, with D uncertain. The CDR3 runs to 14 residues. In germline, CDR1 is MDHEN, CDR2 SYDVKM. Trimming took off 6 bases at V and 5 bases at J, with 16 bases between the two ends. CDR3 region: CASRWYDRRETQYF. The DNA for the CDR3 is TGTGCCAGCAGATGGTACGACCGCCGGGAGACCCAGTACTTC. The full variable domain, with the rest looked up from reference TRBV28 and TRBJ2-5, is DVKVTQSSRYLVKRTGEKVFLECVQDMDHENMFWYRQDPGLGLRLIYFSYDVKMKEKGDIPEGYSVSREKKERFSLILESASTNQTSMYLCASRWYDRRETQYFGPGTRLLVL.

This clonotype has at least ten counts. This chain connects TRBV30 to TRBJ1-5; D gene unclear. V dropped 1 base and J dropped 1 base, with 5 bases sitting between them. This CDR3 contains 13 residues. The germline V gene encodes CDR1 GTSNPN and CDR2 SVGIG (reference sequence). CDR3 region: CAWSGGSNQPQHF. CDR3 nucleotide sequence: TGTGCCTGGAGTGGAGGCAGCAATCAGCCCCAGCATTTT.

This clonotype has more than one count but fewer than ten. This chain connects TRBV12-5 to TRBJ2-7; a weak D match, TRBD2 (6 bases). The V end lost 5 bases, the J end lost 1 base, and 12 bases lay between the germline ends. CDR3 length: 14 residues. Germline V CDR1 and CDR2: LGHNT, FRNRAP. CDR3 in amino acids: CASGRGRLSYEQYF. DNA for the CDR3: TGTGCTAGTGGTCGGGGGAGGCTATCCTACGAGCAGTACTTC. The complete variable domain, with remaining parts taken from reference TRBV12-5 and TRBJ2-7, reads DARVTQTPRHKVTEMGQEVTMRCQPILGHNTVFWYRQTMMQGLELLAYFRNRAPLDDSGMPKDRFSAEMPDATLATLKIQPSEPRDSAVYFCASGRGRLSYEQYFGPGTRLTVT.